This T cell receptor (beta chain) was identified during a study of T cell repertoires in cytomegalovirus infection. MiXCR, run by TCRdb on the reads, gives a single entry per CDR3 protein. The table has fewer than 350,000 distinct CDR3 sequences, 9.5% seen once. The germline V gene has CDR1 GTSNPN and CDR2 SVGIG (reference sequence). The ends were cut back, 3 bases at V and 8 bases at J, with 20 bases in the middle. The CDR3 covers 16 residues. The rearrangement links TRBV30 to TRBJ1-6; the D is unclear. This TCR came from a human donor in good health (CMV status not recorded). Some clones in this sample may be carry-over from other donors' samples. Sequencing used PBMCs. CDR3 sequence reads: CAWSSSTGPEYSPLHF. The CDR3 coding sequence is TGTGCCTGGAGCAGCTCTACCGGGCCAGAATATTCACCCCTCCACTTT.